The following is a TCR beta chain sequence with its context. The table came from immunoSEQ multiplex PCR; TCRdb's copy has only in-frame clones and leaves some out. The table shows fewer than 300,000 clones, with about nine tenths occurring only once. The CDR3 runs 14 residues. Trimming stripped 3 bases from V and 3 bases from J, with 12 bases between. In germline, CDR1 is SGDLS, CDR2 YYNGEE. These data come from a study of blood T cell repertoires in COVID-19. Source material: peripheral blood. This sequence joins TRBV9 and TRBJ1-1, with a weak D call TRBD1 (6 bases). The sequence came from a woman between 25 and 40 years old with COVID-19, enrolled during active disease. CDR3 protein: CASSAQGEDTEAFF. The CDR3 DNA reads as TGTGCCAGCAGCGCACAGGGAGAGGACACTGAAGCTTTCTTT.